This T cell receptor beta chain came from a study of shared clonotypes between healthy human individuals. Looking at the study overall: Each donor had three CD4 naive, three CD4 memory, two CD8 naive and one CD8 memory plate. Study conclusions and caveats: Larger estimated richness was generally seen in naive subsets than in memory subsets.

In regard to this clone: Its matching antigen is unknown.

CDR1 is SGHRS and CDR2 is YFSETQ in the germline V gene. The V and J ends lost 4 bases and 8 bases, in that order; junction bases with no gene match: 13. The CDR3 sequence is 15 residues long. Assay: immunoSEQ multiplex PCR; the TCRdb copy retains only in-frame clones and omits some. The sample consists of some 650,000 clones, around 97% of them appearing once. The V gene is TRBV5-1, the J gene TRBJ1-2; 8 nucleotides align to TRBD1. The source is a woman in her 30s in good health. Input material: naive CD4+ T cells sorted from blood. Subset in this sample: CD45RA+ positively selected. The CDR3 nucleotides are TGCGCCAGCAGCGAAAGACAGGGGTCTTTATACGGCTACACCTTC. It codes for CASSERQGSLYGYTF. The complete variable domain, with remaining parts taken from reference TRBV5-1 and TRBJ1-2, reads KAGVTQTPRYLIKTRGQQVTLSCSPISGHRSVSWYQQTPGQGLQFLFEYFSETQRNKGNFPGRFSGRQFSNSRSEMNVSTLELGDSALYLCASSERQGSLYGYTFGSGTRLTVV.